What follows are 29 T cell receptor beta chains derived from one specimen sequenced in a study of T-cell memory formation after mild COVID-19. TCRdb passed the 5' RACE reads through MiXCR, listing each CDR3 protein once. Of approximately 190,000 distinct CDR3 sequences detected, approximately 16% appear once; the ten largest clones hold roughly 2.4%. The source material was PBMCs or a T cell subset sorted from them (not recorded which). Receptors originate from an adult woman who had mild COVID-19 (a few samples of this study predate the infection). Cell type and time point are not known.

The CDR3 coding sequence is TGTGCCAGCTCACCAAAAAGGGGAAACACCATATATTTT. It encodes CASSPKRGNTIYF. The chain uses TRBV18 and TRBJ1-3; no clear D gene. CDR1 is KGHSH and CDR2 is LQKENI in the germline V gene. The CDR3 runs to 13 residues. V was pared by 2 bases and J by 4 bases, with 6 bases between. Drawing the rest from reference TRBV18 and TRBJ1-3, the complete variable domain is NAGVMQNPRHLVRRRGQEARLRCSPMKGHSHVYWYRQLPEEGLKFMVYLQKENIIDESGMPKERFSAEFPKEGPSILRIQQVVRGDSAAYFCASSPKRGNTIYFGEGSWLTVV.

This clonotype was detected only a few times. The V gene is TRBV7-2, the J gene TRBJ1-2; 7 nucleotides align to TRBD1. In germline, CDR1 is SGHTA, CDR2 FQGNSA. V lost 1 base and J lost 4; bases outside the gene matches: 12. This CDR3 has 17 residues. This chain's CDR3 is CASSLEGQGGVSYGYTF. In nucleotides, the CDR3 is TGTGCCAGCAGCTTAGAAGGGCAGGGGGGGGTATCCTATGGCTACACCTTC.

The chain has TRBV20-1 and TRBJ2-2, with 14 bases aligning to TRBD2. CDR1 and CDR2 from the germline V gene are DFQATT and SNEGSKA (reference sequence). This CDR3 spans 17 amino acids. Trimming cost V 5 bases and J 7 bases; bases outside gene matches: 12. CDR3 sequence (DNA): TGCAGTGCTCCCCGACTAGCGGGAGGGCTTTTAAACGGGGAGCTGTTTTTT. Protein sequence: CSAPRLAGGLLNGELFF.

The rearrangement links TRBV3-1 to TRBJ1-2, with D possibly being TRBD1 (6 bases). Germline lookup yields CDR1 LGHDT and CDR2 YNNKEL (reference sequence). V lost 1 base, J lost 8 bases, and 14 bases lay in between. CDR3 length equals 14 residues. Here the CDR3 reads CASSQGQDGSGYTF. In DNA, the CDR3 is TGTGCCAGCAGCCAAGGACAGGATGGGAGCGGCTACACCTTC.

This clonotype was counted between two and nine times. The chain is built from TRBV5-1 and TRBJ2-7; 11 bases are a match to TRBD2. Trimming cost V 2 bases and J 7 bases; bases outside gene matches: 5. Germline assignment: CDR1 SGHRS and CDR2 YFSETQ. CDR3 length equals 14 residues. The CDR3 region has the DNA TGCGCCAGCAGCTTACTAGCGGGAGTCCGGGAGCAGTACTTC. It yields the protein CASSLLAGVREQYF.

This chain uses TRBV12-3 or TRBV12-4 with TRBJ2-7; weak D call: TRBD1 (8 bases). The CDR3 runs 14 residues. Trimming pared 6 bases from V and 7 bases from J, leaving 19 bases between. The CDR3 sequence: CASSIDRGGSEQYF. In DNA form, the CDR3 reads TGTGCCAGCAGCATAGACAGGGGAGGGAGTGAGCAGTACTTC.

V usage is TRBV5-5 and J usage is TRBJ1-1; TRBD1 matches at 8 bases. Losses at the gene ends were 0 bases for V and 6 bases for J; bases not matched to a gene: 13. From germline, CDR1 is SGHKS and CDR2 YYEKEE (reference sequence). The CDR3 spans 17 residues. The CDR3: CASSLAPDRALGAEAFF. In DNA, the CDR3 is TGTGCCAGCAGCTTGGCCCCGGACAGGGCTTTGGGCGCTGAAGCTTTCTTT.

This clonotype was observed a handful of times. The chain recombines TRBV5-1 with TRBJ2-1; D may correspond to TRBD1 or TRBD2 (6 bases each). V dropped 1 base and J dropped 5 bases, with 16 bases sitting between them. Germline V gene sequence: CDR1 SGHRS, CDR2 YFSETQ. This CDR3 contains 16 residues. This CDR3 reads CASSLRGTPPNNEQFF. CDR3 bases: TGCGCCAGCAGCTTGCGGGGGACACCACCAAACAATGAGCAGTTCTTC. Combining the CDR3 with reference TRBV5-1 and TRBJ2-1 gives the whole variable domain KAGVTQTPRYLIKTRGQQVTLSCSPISGHRSVSWYQQTPGQGLQFLFEYFSETQRNKGNFPGRFSGRQFSNSRSEMNVSTLELGDSALYLCASSLRGTPPNNEQFFGPGTRLTVL.

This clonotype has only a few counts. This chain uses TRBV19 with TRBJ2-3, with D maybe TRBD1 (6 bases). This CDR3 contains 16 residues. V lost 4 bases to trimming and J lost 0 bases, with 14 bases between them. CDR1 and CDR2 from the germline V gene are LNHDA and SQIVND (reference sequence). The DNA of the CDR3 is TGTGCCAGTAGTAGGAGACAGGCCACTAGCACAGATACGCAGTATTTT. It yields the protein CASSRRQATSTDTQYF.

CDR3 in amino acids: CSARGTSGGGETQYF. In DNA form, the CDR3 reads TGCAGTGCTAGAGGGACTAGCGGGGGCGGGGAGACCCAGTACTTC. V and J are TRBV20-1 and TRBJ2-5, with 13 nucleotides matching TRBD2. The CDR3 has 15 amino acids. Germline-derived CDR1 and CDR2 are DFQATT and SNEGSKA (reference sequence). J gave up 5 bases and V 1 base, and 4 bases lay outside the gene matches.

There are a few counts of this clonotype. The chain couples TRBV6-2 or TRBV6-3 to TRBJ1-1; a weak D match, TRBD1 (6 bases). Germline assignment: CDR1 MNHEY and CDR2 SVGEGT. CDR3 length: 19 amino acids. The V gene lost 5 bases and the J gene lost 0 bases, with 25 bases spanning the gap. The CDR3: CASSTRQAALPLMNTEAFF. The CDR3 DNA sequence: TGTGCCAGCAGTACGCGACAGGCCGCGTTGCCCCTCATGAACACTGAAGCTTTCTTT.

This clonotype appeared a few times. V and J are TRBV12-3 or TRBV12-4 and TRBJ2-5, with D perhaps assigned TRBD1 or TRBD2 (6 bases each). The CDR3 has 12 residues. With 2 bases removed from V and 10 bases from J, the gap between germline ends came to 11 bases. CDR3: CASSLSGGGQYF. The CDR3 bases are TGTGCCAGCAGTTTATCAGGAGGGGGCCAGTACTTC.

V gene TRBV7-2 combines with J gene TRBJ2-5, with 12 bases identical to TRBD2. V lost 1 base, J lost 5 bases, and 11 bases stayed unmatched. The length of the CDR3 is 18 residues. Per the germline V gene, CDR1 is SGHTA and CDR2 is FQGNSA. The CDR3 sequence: CASSLDRSSGRAGETQYF. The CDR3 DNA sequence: TGTGCCAGCAGCTTAGATAGGTCTAGCGGGAGGGCCGGGGAGACCCAGTACTTC.

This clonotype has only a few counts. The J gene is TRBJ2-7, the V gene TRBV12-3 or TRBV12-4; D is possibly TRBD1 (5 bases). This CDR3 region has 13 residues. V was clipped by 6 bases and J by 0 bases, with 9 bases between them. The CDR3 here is CASRLTASYEQYF. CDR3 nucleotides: TGTGCCAGCAGACTGACAGCCTCCTACGAGCAGTACTTC.

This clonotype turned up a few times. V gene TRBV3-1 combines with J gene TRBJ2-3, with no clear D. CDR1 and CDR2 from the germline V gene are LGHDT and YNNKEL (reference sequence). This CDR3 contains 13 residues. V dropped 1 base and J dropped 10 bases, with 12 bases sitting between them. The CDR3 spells CASSQVAGAAQYF. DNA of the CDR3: TGTGCCAGCAGCCAAGTTGCCGGTGCGGCGCAGTATTTT.

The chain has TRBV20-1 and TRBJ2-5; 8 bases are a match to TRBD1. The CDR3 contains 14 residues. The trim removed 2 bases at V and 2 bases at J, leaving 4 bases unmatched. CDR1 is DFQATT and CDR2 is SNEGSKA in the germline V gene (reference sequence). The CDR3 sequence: CSARSRDRQETQYF. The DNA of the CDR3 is TGCAGTGCTAGATCCAGGGACAGGCAAGAGACCCAGTACTTC.

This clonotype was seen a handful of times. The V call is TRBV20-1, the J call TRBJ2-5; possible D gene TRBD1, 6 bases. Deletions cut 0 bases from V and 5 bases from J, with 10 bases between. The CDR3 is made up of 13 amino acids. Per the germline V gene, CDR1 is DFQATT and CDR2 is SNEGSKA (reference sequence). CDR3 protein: CSAREGARETQYF. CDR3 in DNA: TGCAGTGCTAGAGAGGGGGCGCGTGAGACCCAGTACTTC.

The CDR3 DNA is TGTGCCAGCAGCTTAAGCGCTGCCAATGAGCAGTTCTTC. This translates into CASSLSAANEQFF. The chain links TRBV7-3 to TRBJ2-1; D not certain. This CDR3 spans 13 amino acids. V was trimmed by 1 base and J by 6 bases, leaving 7 bases between them. The germline gives CDR1 SGHTA, CDR2 FQGTGA.

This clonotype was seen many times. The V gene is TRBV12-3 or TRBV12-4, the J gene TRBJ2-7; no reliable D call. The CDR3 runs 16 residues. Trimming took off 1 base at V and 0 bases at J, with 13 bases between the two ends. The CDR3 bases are TGTGCCAGCAGTTTAGATTCGGGCCCCTTCTCCTACGAGCAGTACTTC. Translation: CASSLDSGPFSYEQYF.

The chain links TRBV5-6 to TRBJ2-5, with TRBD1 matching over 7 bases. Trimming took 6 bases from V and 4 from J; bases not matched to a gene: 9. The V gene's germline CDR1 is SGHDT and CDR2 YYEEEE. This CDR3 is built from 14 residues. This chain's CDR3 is CASTKRNRGETQYF. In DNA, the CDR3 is TGTGCCAGCACCAAGCGAAACAGGGGAGAGACCCAGTACTTC. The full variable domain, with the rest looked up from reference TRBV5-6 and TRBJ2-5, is DAGVTQSPTHLIKTRGQQVTLRCSPKSGHDTVSWYQQALGQGPQFIFQYYEEEERQRGNFPDRFSGHQFPNYSSELNVNALLLGDSALYLCASTKRNRGETQYFGPGTRLLVL.

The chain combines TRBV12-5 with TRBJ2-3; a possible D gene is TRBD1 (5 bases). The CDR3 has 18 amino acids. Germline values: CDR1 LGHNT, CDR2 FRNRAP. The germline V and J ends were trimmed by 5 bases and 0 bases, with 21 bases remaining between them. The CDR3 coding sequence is TGTGCTAGTGGTCCCCTAATTACAGGATCTCGAAGCACAGATACGCAGTATTTT. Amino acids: CASGPLITGSRSTDTQYF.

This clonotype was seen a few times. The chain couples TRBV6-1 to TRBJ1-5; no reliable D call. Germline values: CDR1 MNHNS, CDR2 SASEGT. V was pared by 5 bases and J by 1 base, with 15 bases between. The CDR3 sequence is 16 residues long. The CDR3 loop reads CASSRTGESSNQPQHF. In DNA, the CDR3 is TGTGCCAGCAGTCGAACCGGGGAGTCAAGCAATCAGCCCCAGCATTTT.

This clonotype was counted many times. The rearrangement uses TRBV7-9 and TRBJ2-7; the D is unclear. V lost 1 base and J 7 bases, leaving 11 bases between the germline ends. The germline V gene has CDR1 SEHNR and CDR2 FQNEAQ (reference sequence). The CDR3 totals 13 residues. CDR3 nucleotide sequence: TGTGCCAGCAGCTTAGGGAACCCAATGGAGCAGTACTTC. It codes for CASSLGNPMEQYF. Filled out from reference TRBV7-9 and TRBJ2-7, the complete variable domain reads DTGVSQNPRHKITKRGQNVTFRCDPISEHNRLYWYRQTLGQGPEFLTYFQNEAQLEKSRLLSDRFSAERPKGSFSTLEIQRTEQGDSAMYLCASSLGNPMEQYFGPGTRLTVT.

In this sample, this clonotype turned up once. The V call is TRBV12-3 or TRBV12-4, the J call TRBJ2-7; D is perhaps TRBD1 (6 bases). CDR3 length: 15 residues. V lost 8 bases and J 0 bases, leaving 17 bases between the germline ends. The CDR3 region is CASLTQTGSSYEQYF. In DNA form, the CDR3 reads TGTGCCAGCCTCACCCAAACAGGGAGCTCCTACGAGCAGTACTTC.

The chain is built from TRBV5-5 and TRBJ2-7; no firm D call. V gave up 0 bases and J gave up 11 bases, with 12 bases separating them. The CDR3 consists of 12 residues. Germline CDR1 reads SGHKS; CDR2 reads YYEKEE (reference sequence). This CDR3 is CASSLALAGEYF. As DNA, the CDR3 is TGTGCCAGCAGCTTGGCCTTGGCCGGAGAGTACTTC.

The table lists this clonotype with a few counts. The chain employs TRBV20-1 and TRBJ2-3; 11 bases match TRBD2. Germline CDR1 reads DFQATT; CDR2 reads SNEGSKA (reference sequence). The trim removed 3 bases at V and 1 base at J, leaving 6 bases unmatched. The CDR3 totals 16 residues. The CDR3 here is CSARVAGGLRTDTQYF. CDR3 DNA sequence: TGCAGTGCTAGGGTAGCGGGAGGGCTCCGCACAGATACGCAGTATTTT.

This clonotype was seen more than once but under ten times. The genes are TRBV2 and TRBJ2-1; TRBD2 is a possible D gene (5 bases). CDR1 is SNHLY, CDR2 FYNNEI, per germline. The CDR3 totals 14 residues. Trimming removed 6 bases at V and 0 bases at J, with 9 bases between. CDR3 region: CASRGGGSYNEQFF. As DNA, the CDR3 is TGTGCCAGCAGAGGCGGAGGCTCCTACAATGAGCAGTTCTTC.

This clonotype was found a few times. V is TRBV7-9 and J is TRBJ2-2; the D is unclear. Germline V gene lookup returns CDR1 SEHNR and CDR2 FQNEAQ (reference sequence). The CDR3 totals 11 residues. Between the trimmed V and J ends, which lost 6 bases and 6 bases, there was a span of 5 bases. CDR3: CASREAGELFF. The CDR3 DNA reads TGTGCCAGCAGAGAGGCCGGGGAGCTGTTTTTT.

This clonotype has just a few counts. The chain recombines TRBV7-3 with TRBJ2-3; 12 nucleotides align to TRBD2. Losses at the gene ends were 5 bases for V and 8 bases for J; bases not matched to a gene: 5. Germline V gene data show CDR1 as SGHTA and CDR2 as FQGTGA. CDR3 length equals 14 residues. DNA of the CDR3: TGTGCCAGCAGCGCTAGCGGGGGGGCAAGTACGCAGTATTTT. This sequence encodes CASSASGGASTQYF.